This T cell receptor beta chain was profiled in a study of radiotherapy plus CTLA-4 blockade in lung cancer. Looking at the study overall: Objective responses occurred in 15% to 20% of patients; around 30% had disease control.

TCRdb's copy holds only in-frame clones and misses some; the assay was immunoSEQ multiplex PCR. The sample includes about 90,000 clones, under 85% of them seen just once. Germline V gives CDR1 MDHEN, CDR2 SYDVKM. The V end lost 3 bases, the J end lost 6 bases, and 17 bases lay between the germline ends. The CDR3 has 15 amino acids. The TCR originated in a human donor with non-small cell lung cancer that progressed on radiotherapy plus ipilimumab. Sample: peripheral blood, taken from a patient treated with radiotherapy plus ipilimumab. The V and J genes are TRBV28 and TRBJ1-1, with unresolved D. CDR3 residues: CASSFGYLGRAEAFF. The CDR3, as DNA: TGTGCCAGCAGTTTCGGGTACTTAGGTAGGGCTGAAGCTTTCTTT.